A selection of T cell receptor beta chains follows, all from one sample in a study of cytomegalovirus exposure and HLA in healthy donors. TCRdb's table, derived via immunoSEQ multiplex PCR, lists solely in-frame clones and lacks some. The sample records 200,000 to 250,000 clones, around 78% being singletons. Source material: PBMCs. Receptors were obtained from a woman under 30 in good health and CMV-seronegative. Both conserved end residues are part of each CDR3. A D gene is named only where the DNA matches it firmly. The size field is filled for only some rows; it gives once, few, many or a size class.

j_gene: TRBJ2-7; abundance: -; v_gene: TRBV5-1; d_gene: -; CDR3aa: CASSFSQQTYEQYF; CDR3nt: TGCGCCAGCAGCTTTAGCCAACAGACCTACGAGCAGTACTTC
j_gene: TRBJ1-3; abundance: -; v_gene: TRBV5-1; d_gene: -; CDR3aa: CASSGGTPGNTIYF; CDR3nt: TGCGCCAGCAGCGGCGGGACCCCTGGAAACACCATATATTTT
j_gene: TRBJ2-1; abundance: -; v_gene: TRBV6-5; d_gene: TRBD2; CDR3aa: CASSYRTRGENEQFF; CDR3nt: TGTGCCAGCAGTTATCGGACTAGAGGTGAGAATGAGCAGTTCTTC
j_gene: TRBJ2-1; abundance: -; v_gene: TRBV5-1; d_gene: -; CDR3aa: CASSLGDAPGNEQFF; CDR3nt: TGCGCCAGCAGCTTGGGGGACGCCCCGGGGAATGAGCAGTTCTTC
j_gene: TRBJ2-5; abundance: few; v_gene: TRBV5-1; d_gene: TRBD1; CDR3aa: CASSTGGPQETQYF; CDR3nt: TGCGCCAGCAGCACAGGGGGCCCCCAAGAGACCCAGTACTTC
j_gene: TRBJ2-7; abundance: -; v_gene: TRBV10-2; d_gene: TRBD1; CDR3aa: CASHPGQGFGEQYF; CDR3nt: TGCGCCAGCCATCCGGGACAGGGTTTTGGCGAGCAGTACTTC
j_gene: TRBJ1-1; abundance: -; v_gene: TRBV5-1; d_gene: -; CDR3aa: CASSLATGKPTEAFF; CDR3nt: TGCGCCAGCAGCTTGGCTACAGGTAAACCCACTGAAGCTTTCTTT
j_gene: TRBJ1-1; abundance: -; v_gene: TRBV6-1; d_gene: -; CDR3aa: CASSEAHFWIEAFF; CDR3nt: TGTGCCAGCAGTGAAGCTCATTTCTGGATAGAAGCTTTCTTT
j_gene: TRBJ1-2; abundance: -; v_gene: TRBV27; d_gene: -; CDR3aa: CASSFTGFLTHGYTF; CDR3nt: TGTGCCAGCAGTTTCACAGGGTTCCTCACACATGGCTACACCTTC
j_gene: TRBJ2-7; abundance: -; v_gene: TRBV7-2; d_gene: -; CDR3aa: CASSLGRGYEQYF; CDR3nt: TGTGCCAGCAGCTTAGGTCGGGGCTACGAGCAGTACTTC
j_gene: TRBJ2-6; abundance: -; v_gene: TRBV4-1; d_gene: TRBD1; CDR3aa: CASSQLRTGGEAGANVLTF; CDR3nt: TGCGCCAGCAGCCAGCTGCGGACAGGGGGCGAAGCTGGGGCCAACGTCCTGACTTTC
j_gene: TRBJ1-1; abundance: -; v_gene: TRBV7-8; d_gene: -; CDR3aa: CASSLAGTEAFF; CDR3nt: TGTGCCAGCAGCTTAGCCGGAACTGAAGCTTTCTTT
j_gene: TRBJ2-5; abundance: -; v_gene: TRBV20-1; d_gene: -; CDR3aa: CSARQQETQYF; CDR3nt: TGCAGTGCTAGACAGCAAGAGACCCAGTACTTC
j_gene: TRBJ1-1; abundance: -; v_gene: TRBV4-1; d_gene: -; CDR3aa: CASSQGPVDTEAFF; CDR3nt: TGCGCCAGCAGCCAGGGCCCCGTGGACACTGAAGCTTTCTTT
j_gene: TRBJ1-2; abundance: few; v_gene: TRBV2; d_gene: -; CDR3aa: CASSEDVVSDGYTF; CDR3nt: TGTGCCAGCAGTGAAGATGTGGTGTCGGATGGCTACACCTTC
j_gene: TRBJ1-1; abundance: -; v_gene: TRBV6-5; d_gene: TRBD1; CDR3aa: CASSYLGQGNTEAFF; CDR3nt: TGTGCCAGCAGTTACCTAGGACAGGGGAACACTGAAGCTTTCTTT
j_gene: TRBJ2-7; abundance: -; v_gene: TRBV11-2; d_gene: TRBD1; CDR3aa: CASSPLARQGSYEQYF; CDR3nt: TGTGCCAGCAGCCCGCTAGCCCGACAGGGATCGTACGAGCAGTACTTC
j_gene: TRBJ2-3; abundance: -; v_gene: TRBV15; d_gene: TRBD1; CDR3aa: CATSKDRVRPDTQYF; CDR3nt: TGTGCCACCAGTAAGGACAGGGTAAGGCCAGATACGCAGTATTTT
j_gene: TRBJ2-4; abundance: -; v_gene: TRBV29-1; d_gene: -; CDR3aa: CSVSALDIQYF; CDR3nt: TGCAGCGTTTCCGCGTTGGACATTCAGTACTTC
j_gene: TRBJ1-4; abundance: -; v_gene: TRBV6-5; d_gene: -; CDR3aa: CASSYSGRESEKLFF; CDR3nt: TGTGCCAGCAGTTACTCGGGAAGGGAGTCCGAAAAACTGTTTTTT
j_gene: TRBJ2-7; abundance: -; v_gene: TRBV14; d_gene: -; CDR3aa: CASSQDLGEQYF; CDR3nt: TGTGCCAGCAGCCAAGATCTGGGGGAGCAGTACTTC
j_gene: TRBJ2-2; abundance: few; v_gene: TRBV2; d_gene: -; CDR3aa: CASSEWGFTGELFF; CDR3nt: TGTGCCAGCAGTGAATGGGGATTCACCGGGGAGCTGTTTTTT
j_gene: TRBJ2-1; abundance: -; v_gene: TRBV30; d_gene: TRBD2; CDR3aa: CAWSGQREGEQFF; CDR3nt: TGTGCCTGGAGTGGCCAGCGGGAGGGTGAGCAGTTCTTC
j_gene: TRBJ2-1; abundance: once; v_gene: TRBV5-8; d_gene: -; CDR3aa: CASSFRAASSYNEQFF; CDR3nt: TGTGCCAGCAGCTTTCGGGCGGCCAGCTCCTACAATGAGCAGTTCTTC
j_gene: TRBJ1-4; abundance: -; v_gene: TRBV28; d_gene: -; CDR3aa: CASSSPRGGDEKLFF; CDR3nt: TGTGCCAGCAGTTCCCCACGGGGAGGGGATGAAAAACTGTTTTTT
j_gene: TRBJ1-5; abundance: -; v_gene: TRBV2; d_gene: -; CDR3aa: CASSKDGYSNQPQHF; CDR3nt: TGTGCCAGCAGTAAGGACGGTTATAGCAATCAGCCCCAGCATTTT
j_gene: TRBJ2-3; abundance: -; v_gene: TRBV13; d_gene: -; CDR3aa: CASSEEERAGTDTQYF; CDR3nt: TGTGCCAGCAGTGAAGAGGAGAGAGCTGGCACAGATACGCAGTATTTT